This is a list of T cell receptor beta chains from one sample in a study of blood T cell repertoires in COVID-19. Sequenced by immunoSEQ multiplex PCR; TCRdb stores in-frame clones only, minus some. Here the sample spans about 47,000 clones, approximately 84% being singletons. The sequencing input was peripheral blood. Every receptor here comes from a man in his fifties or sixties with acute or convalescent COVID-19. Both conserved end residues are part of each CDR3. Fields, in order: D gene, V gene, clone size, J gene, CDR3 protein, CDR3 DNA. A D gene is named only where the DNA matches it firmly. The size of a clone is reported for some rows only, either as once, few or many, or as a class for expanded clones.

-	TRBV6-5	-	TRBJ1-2	CASRPTGSYGYTF	TGTGCCAGCAGGCCGACAGGTTCCTATGGCTACACCTTC
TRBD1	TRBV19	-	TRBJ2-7	CASSTGQGAYEQYF	TGTGCCAGTAGTACGGGACAGGGGGCCTACGAGCAGTACTTC
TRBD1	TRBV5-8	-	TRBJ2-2	CASSQGTGLTNTGELFF	TGTGCCAGCAGCCAGGGGACAGGTTTGACGAACACCGGGGAGCTGTTTTTT
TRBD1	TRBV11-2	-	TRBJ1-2	CASSLVGQGAYGYTF	TGTGCCAGCAGCTTAGTGGGACAGGGGGCCTATGGCTACACCTTC
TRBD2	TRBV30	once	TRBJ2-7	CAWSWLAGNEQYF	TGTGCCTGGAGTTGGCTAGCGGGCAACGAGCAGTACTTC
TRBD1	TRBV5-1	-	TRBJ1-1	CASSLEGQGGTEAFF	TGCGCCAGCAGCTTGGAGGGACAGGGTGGGACTGAAGCTTTCTTT
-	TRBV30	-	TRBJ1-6	CACLTGGDSPLHF	TGTGCCTGCCTGACAGGTGGAGATTCACCCCTCCACTTT
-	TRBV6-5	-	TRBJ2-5	CASSLQGRETQYF	TGTGCCAGCAGTCTACAGGGTCGAGAGACCCAGTACTTC
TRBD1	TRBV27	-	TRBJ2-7	CASSLLGTEYSYEQYF	TGTGCCAGCAGTTTATTAGGGACAGAGTACTCCTACGAGCAGTACTTC
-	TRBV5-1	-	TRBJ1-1	CASSLGRAEAFF	TGCGCCAGCAGCTTGGGGAGAGCTGAAGCTTTCTTT
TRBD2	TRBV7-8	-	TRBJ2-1	CASSLAGGGPDEQFF	TGTGCCAGCAGCTTAGCAGGCGGGGGGCCCGATGAGCAGTTCTTC
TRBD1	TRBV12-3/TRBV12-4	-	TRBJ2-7	CASSFEGTDEQYF	TGTGCCAGCAGTTTCGAAGGGACAGACGAGCAGTACTTC
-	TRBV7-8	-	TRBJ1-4	CASSTLGGEKLFF	TGTGCCAGCAGCACCTTAGGAGGGGAAAAACTGTTTTTT
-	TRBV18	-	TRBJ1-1	CASSPRGGIKNTEAFF	TGTGCCAGCTCACCCCGTGGCGGGATCAAGAACACTGAAGCTTTCTTT
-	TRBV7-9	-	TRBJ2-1	CASSKDRGSYNEQFF	TGTGCCAGCAGCAAAGACCGAGGCTCCTACAATGAGCAGTTCTTC
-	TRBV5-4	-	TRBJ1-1	CASSQIQNTEAFF	TGTGCCAGCAGCCAAATACAGAACACTGAAGCTTTCTTT
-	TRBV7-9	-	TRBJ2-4	CASSFELGAKNIQYF	TGTGCCAGCAGCTTTGAACTCGGTGCCAAAAACATTCAGTACTTC
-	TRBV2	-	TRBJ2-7	CASSDGGYEQYF	TGTGCCAGCAGTGACGGAGGTTACGAGCAGTACTTC
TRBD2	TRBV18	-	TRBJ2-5	CASSPVGLEGETQYF	TGTGCCAGCTCACCGGTGGGACTAGAAGGAGAGACCCAGTACTTC
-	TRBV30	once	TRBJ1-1	CAWSVLSGNTEAFF	TGTGCCTGGAGTGTACTGTCGGGGAACACTGAAGCTTTCTTT
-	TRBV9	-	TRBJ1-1	CASSVGDAWGDTEAFF	TGTGCCAGCAGCGTAGGGGACGCCTGGGGGGACACTGAAGCTTTCTTT
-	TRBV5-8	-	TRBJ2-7	CASGFMTSGGAYEQYF	TGTGCCAGCGGATTCATGACTAGTGGGGGGGCATACGAGCAGTACTTC
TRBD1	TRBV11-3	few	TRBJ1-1	CASSQSGTGTQAFF	TGTGCCAGCAGCCAATCCGGGACAGGGACGCAAGCTTTCTTT